This is a list of T cell receptor beta chains from one sample in a study of CD8+CD57+ T cells in acquired aplastic anemia. One entry per CDR3 protein, called by TCRdb with MiXCR from the reads. The table records roughly 170,000 distinct CDR3 sequences, 45% to 60% of them present only once. Sequencing input: sorted CD4+, CD8+, or CD8+CD57+ T cells (not recorded which) from PBMCs. The receptors derive from a human donor with aplastic anemia. Both conserved end residues are part of each CDR3. Fields, in order: clone size, J gene, V gene, D gene, CDR3 DNA, CDR3 protein. The D gene is left open where the match is weak. For some rows the clone size is stated as once, few or many, or as a class when expanded; others skip it.

>NA|TRBJ2-5|TRBV9|NA
TGTGCCAGCAGCGTAGACGGGTCTCTCGAGGAGACCCAGTACTTC
CASSVDGSLEETQYF
>many|TRBJ1-4|TRBV20-1|NA
TGCAGTGGTATCGGAAAAAATGAAAAACTGTTTTTT
CSGIGKNEKLFF
>many|TRBJ2-2|TRBV10-3|NA
TGTGCCATCAGGGATGGGCAGGGCACCGGGGAGCTGTTTTTT
CAIRDGQGTGELFF
>many|TRBJ2-2|TRBV7-8|TRBD1
TGTGCCAGCAGCTCCGGGACAGGGGGCGCGCCCGGGGAGCTGTTTTTT
CASSSGTGGAPGELFF
>NA|TRBJ2-7|TRBV10-2|TRBD2
TGCGCCAGCAGTGGGATGCGGGGGAGCTACGAGCAGTACTTC
CASSGMRGSYEQYF
>few|TRBJ2-7|TRBV20-1|NA
TGCAGTGCCCGACAGGGAGGGGTCGAGCAGTACTTC
CSARQGGVEQYF
>NA|TRBJ2-7|TRBV10-3|NA
TGTGCCATCAGTGAGTCGACACGCTCCTACGAGCAGTACTTC
CAISESTRSYEQYF
>NA|TRBJ1-2|TRBV11-1|TRBD1
TGTGCCAGCAGCTCGGAGGGGACAGGGATCTATGGCTACACCTTC
CASSSEGTGIYGYTF
>NA|TRBJ1-1|TRBV6-1|TRBD1
TGTGCCAGCAGTACGACAGGGGGCGCGGGAACTGAAGCTCTCTTT
CASSTTGGAGTEALF
>NA|TRBJ2-7|TRBV29-1|TRBD1
TGCAGCGCCGGAACCGGGACAGGGACCTACGAGCAGTACTTC
CSAGTGTGTYEQYF
>few|TRBJ1-2|TRBV7-9|NA
TGTGCCAGCAGCCGTAGTGCCGGCTACACCTTC
CASSRSAGYTF
>many|TRBJ1-3|TRBV19|NA
TGTGCCAGTAGTATCTTCTCGATCTCTGGAAACACCATATATTTT
CASSIFSISGNTIYF
>NA|TRBJ2-6|TRBV28|TRBD2
TGTGCCAGCACTCCGAGGGAGGGAGGGTCTGGGGCCAACGTCCTGACTTTC
CASTPREGGSGANVLTF
>NA|TRBJ2-7|TRBV6-1|NA
TGTGCCAGCAGGCTGGGACCGAGCTCCTACGAGCAGTACTTC
CASRLGPSSYEQYF
>NA|TRBJ2-3|TRBV24-1|NA
TGTGCCACCAGTGATTCTCCCGCCTGGGGCACAGATACGCAGTATTTT
CATSDSPAWGTDTQYF
>few|TRBJ2-7|TRBV10-1|TRBD1
TGCGCCAGCAGTGTTTCGAAGGGACAGTTCAACGAGCAGTACTTC
CASSVSKGQFNEQYF
>NA|TRBJ2-7|TRBV7-6|NA
TGTGCCAGCAGCGCCGGGTCGGGTGGAACCTACGAGCAGTACTTC
CASSAGSGGTYEQYF
>NA|TRBJ2-7|TRBV7-2|TRBD2
TGTGCCAGCAGCTTCGTGGGAGGGCCTTACGAGCAGTACTTC
CASSFVGGPYEQYF
>NA|TRBJ2-1|TRBV5-4|TRBD1
TGTGCCAGCAGCTGGACCCCAGGGGGTGACTCCTACAATGAGCAGTTCTTC
CASSWTPGGDSYNEQFF
>NA|TRBJ2-7|TRBV10-2|TRBD2
TGCGCCAGCCTACGGACAGCGGGAGGGCCCGGCGAGCAGTACTTC
CASLRTAGGPGEQYF
>many|TRBJ2-1|TRBV11-2|TRBD1
TGTGCCAGCAGCTTACAACAGGGGGCATACAATGAGCAGTTCTTC
CASSLQQGAYNEQFF
>NA|TRBJ2-5|TRBV7-9|NA
TGTGCCAGCACCTATGGAGCTAGGTACCAAGAGACCCAGTACTTC
CASTYGARYQETQYF
>many|TRBJ2-7|TRBV2|NA
TGTGCCAGCAGCGGGACTCCTAATGATTACTACGAGCAGTACTTC
CASSGTPNDYYEQYF